These 27 T cell receptor beta chains originate from one sample sequenced in a study of CD8+ T cells in alopecia areata. Regarding treatment: oral pan-JAK inhibitor, 5-10 mg twice daily. RNA was isolated and reverse transcribed to cDNA, the sequencing template. Data came from immunoSEQ multiplex PCR; TCRdb stores just in-frame clones and leaves some out. Of roughly 98,000 clones listed, roughly three fifths were seen once; the top ten hold 15% to 19%. The specimen comprised CD8+ T cells sorted from blood, sampled at week 4, from a patient treated with tofacitinib. The receptors were gathered from a human donor with alopecia areata.

V and J are TRBV19 and TRBJ2-7, with D perhaps TRBD1 (6 bases). The CDR3 covers 13 residues. The germline V gene encodes CDR1 LNHDA and CDR2 SQIVND (reference sequence). Deletions cut 9 bases from V and 3 bases from J, with 15 bases between. CDR3 sequence reads: CASSPGQNYEQYF. In nucleotides, the CDR3 is TGTGCCAGCTCACCGGGACAAAACTACGAGCAGTACTTC.

The chain joins TRBV28 to TRBJ2-1; possible D gene TRBD1, 6 bases. The germline gives CDR1 MDHEN, CDR2 SYDVKM. V dropped 4 bases and J dropped 7 bases, with 20 bases sitting between them. This CDR3 comprises 16 residues. CDR3 coding DNA: TGTGCCAGCAGTTCTAGGACAGTTTGGGGATGGAATGAGCAGTTCTTC. Its translation: CASSSRTVWGWNEQFF.

The chain couples TRBV4-2 to TRBJ2-5; D possibly corresponds to TRBD2 (6 bases). This CDR3 is built from 17 residues. V was cut by 0 bases and J by 3 bases, with 17 bases left in between. Germline V gives CDR1 LGHNA, CDR2 YNFKEQ. The CDR3 protein is CASSQEVGTAMEETQYF. CDR3 sequence (DNA): TGTGCCAGCAGCCAAGAAGTGGGGACTGCCATGGAAGAGACCCAGTACTTC.

A single count supports this clone. The rearrangement uses TRBV19 and TRBJ1-5, with no clear D. The length of the CDR3 is 14 residues. V lost 2 bases to trimming and J lost 7 bases, with 12 bases between them. Per germline, CDR1 LNHDA and CDR2 SQIVND (reference sequence). The CDR3 bases are TGTGCCAGTAGTATACACAGAGAGGGACAGCCCCAGCATTTT. It translates to CASSIHREGQPQHF. The entire variable domain, with the rest obtained from reference TRBV19 and TRBJ1-5, is as follows: DGGITQSPKYLFRKEGQNVTLSCEQNLNHDAMYWYRQDPGQGLRLIYYSQIVNDFQKGDIAEGYSVSREKKESFPLTVTSAQKNPTAFYLCASSIHREGQPQHFGDGTRLSIL.

The chain links TRBV7-2 to TRBJ1-1, with D uncertain. V was pared by 5 bases and J by 3 bases, with 13 bases between. There are 14 residues in the CDR3. Germline V gives CDR1 SGHTA, CDR2 FQGNSA. This chain's CDR3 is CASSGEGLDTEAFF. In nucleotides, the CDR3 is TGTGCCAGCAGCGGCGAGGGTTTGGACACTGAAGCTTTCTTT.

This clone appeared a few times. The rearrangement uses TRBV29-1 and TRBJ2-2; D is unclear. Trimming took off 7 bases at V and 1 base at J, with 13 bases between the two ends. CDR3 length: 14 residues. Germline V gene sequence: CDR1 SQVTM, CDR2 ANQGSEA. CDR3 amino acids: CSGLVAENTGELFF. In nucleotides, the CDR3 is TGCAGCGGATTAGTGGCGGAGAACACCGGGGAGCTGTTTTTT.

V is TRBV10-3 and J is TRBJ2-7, with 7 nucleotides matching TRBD2. This CDR3 is built from 14 residues. J was trimmed by 7 bases and V by 0 bases; bases with no gene match: 6. Germline V gene lookup returns CDR1 ENHRY and CDR2 SYGVKD. The CDR3, as DNA: TGTGCCATCAGTGAGTCGGCGGGAGCACGGGAGCAGTACTTC. Translating gives CAISESAGAREQYF.

The rearrangement joins TRBV27 to TRBJ2-3, with D uncertain. Germline CDR1 is MNHEY and CDR2 is SMNVEV (reference sequence). CDR3 length equals 15 residues. Trimming removed 4 bases from V and 4 bases from J, with 15 bases in between. CDR3 DNA sequence: TGTGCCAGCAGTTCGCTAGGCGGTCGAGCAGATACGCAGTATTTT. Amino acid sequence: CASSSLGGRADTQYF.

This clone was observed a handful of times. The V and J genes are TRBV30 and TRBJ2-1; D remains ambiguous. The CDR3 loop spans 11 amino acids. Germline V gives CDR1 GTSNPN, CDR2 SVGIG (reference sequence). The ends were cut back, 8 bases at V and 7 bases at J, with 12 bases in the middle. The CDR3 region is CARRSGNEQFF. The CDR3 nucleotides are TGTGCCCGAAGAAGTGGTAATGAGCAGTTCTTC.

This sequence joins TRBV2 and TRBJ2-1, with 12 bases identical to TRBD2. The CDR3 extends over 15 amino acids. The V gene's germline CDR1 is SNHLY and CDR2 FYNNEI. V was pared by 2 bases and J by 9 bases, with 5 bases of the junction left unmatched. The CDR3 loop reads CASSEFPSGGGEQFF. In DNA form, the CDR3 reads TGTGCCAGCAGTGAATTCCCTAGCGGGGGGGGTGAGCAGTTCTTC.

This chain uses TRBV27 with TRBJ2-2; D ambiguous. V lost 9 bases and J 6 bases, leaving 23 bases between the germline ends. This CDR3 comprises 16 residues. CDR1 and CDR2 (germline): MNHEY, SMNVEV (reference sequence). CDR3 sequence reads: CASGARVVVRAGELFF. In nucleotides, the CDR3 is TGTGCCAGTGGAGCCAGAGTTGTGGTTAGGGCCGGGGAGCTGTTTTTT.

The V call is TRBV20-1, the J call TRBJ2-7; D ambiguous. The CDR3 spans 11 residues. The ends were cut back, 6 bases at V and 5 bases at J, with 11 bases in the middle. Germline V gene lookup returns CDR1 DFQATT and CDR2 SNEGSKA (reference sequence). In nucleotides, the CDR3 is TGCAGTGCCCCCCTTGGCAACGAGCAGTACTTC. Translated: CSAPLGNEQYF.

This clone came up a few times. The rearrangement links TRBV18 to TRBJ1-2; D gene uncertain. In germline, CDR1 is KGHSH, CDR2 LQKENI. This CDR3 region has 17 residues. The V end was cut by 0 bases, the J end by 2 bases, with 16 bases between. The CDR3 loop is CASSPPATLAANYGYTF. CDR3 nucleotide sequence: TGTGCCAGCTCACCACCCGCAACGTTGGCGGCAAACTATGGCTACACCTTC.

The CDR3 region is CASSVDREGSGTDTQYF. The CDR3 DNA is TGTGCCAGCAGTGTGGACAGGGAAGGATCTGGCACAGATACGCAGTATTTT. The chain links TRBV2 to TRBJ2-3; 8 positions agree with TRBD1. V lost 4 bases to trimming and J lost 1 base; unmatched junction nucleotides: 10. The CDR3 runs 17 residues. Per the germline V gene, CDR1 is SNHLY and CDR2 is FYNNEI.

This clone was found a few times. This chain uses TRBV28 with TRBJ2-6; 7 bases are a match to TRBD1. Looked up from germline, CDR1 is MDHEN and CDR2 is SYDVKM. J lost 1 base, V lost 6 bases, and 3 bases had no gene match. The CDR3 extends over 15 amino acids. The CDR3 here is CASRPTGSGANVLTF. As DNA, the CDR3 is TGTGCCAGCAGACCGACAGGGTCTGGGGCCAACGTCCTGACTTTC.

This chain links TRBV29-1 with TRBJ1-2, with D possibly matching TRBD1 (6 bases). The CDR3 spans 14 residues. Per the germline V gene, CDR1 is SQVTM and CDR2 is ANQGSEA. Trimming pared 7 bases from V and 0 bases from J, leaving 15 bases between. The CDR3 spells CSDLGQPTNYGYTF. The CDR3 DNA follows: TGCAGCGACCTAGGACAGCCAACTAACTATGGCTACACCTTC.

The CDR3, as DNA: TGTGCCAGCAGTTTAATGGGCCTAGCGGGGTACAATGAGCAGTTCTTC. Encoded protein: CASSLMGLAGYNEQFF. The gene calls are TRBV27 and TRBJ2-1, with 9 bases that match TRBD2. The V segment lost 2 bases and the J segment 4 bases; nucleotides outside the gene matches: 6. Germline V CDR1 and CDR2: MNHEY, SMNVEV (reference sequence). The CDR3 extends over 16 amino acids.

The gene calls are TRBV9 and TRBJ1-5; D possibly corresponds to TRBD1 (5 bases). CDR3 length: 15 amino acids. The germline gives CDR1 SGDLS, CDR2 YYNGEE. V was pared by 0 bases and J by 5 bases, with 12 bases between. CDR3 amino acids: CASSVGWGFDQPQHF. Here the CDR3 DNA reads TGTGCCAGCAGCGTAGGTTGGGGGTTCGATCAGCCCCAGCATTTT.

CDR3 protein: CASSQDSYGYTF. CDR3 DNA: TGTGCCAGCAGTCAAGACAGCTATGGCTACACCTTC. The chain has TRBV27 and TRBJ1-2, with TRBD1 as a possible D gene (5 bases). CDR1 is MNHEY, CDR2 SMNVEV, per germline (reference sequence). This CDR3 spans 12 amino acids. Between the trimmed V and J ends, which lost 5 bases and 4 bases, there was a span of 8 bases.

A note on this clone: Within the sample, other DNA sequences also encode this same CDR3. The chain links TRBV29-1 to TRBJ2-1; D not resolved. Germline V gives CDR1 SQVTM, CDR2 ANQGSEA. This CDR3 is 10 amino acids long. With 4 bases removed from V and 7 bases from J, the gap between germline ends came to 5 bases. The CDR3 spells CSVVPNEQFF. The CDR3 DNA sequence: TGCAGCGTTGTTCCGAATGAGCAGTTCTTC.

The chain carries TRBV27 and TRBJ2-1; maybe TRBD2 (6 bases). Per germline, CDR1 MNHEY and CDR2 SMNVEV (reference sequence). This CDR3 spans 15 amino acids. V was shortened by 0 bases and J by 2 bases, with 8 bases between the two germline ends. CDR3 sequence reads: CASSLSSGPYNEQFF. CDR3 nucleotides: TGTGCCAGCAGTTTATCTAGCGGCCCCTACAATGAGCAGTTCTTC.

The chain carries TRBV11-2 and TRBJ2-7; D not certain. Germline lookup yields CDR1 SGHAT and CDR2 FQNNGV. The CDR3 extends over 13 amino acids. Trimming cost V 5 bases and J 3 bases, with 11 bases left between them. CDR3 bases: TGTGCCAGCAGCAACAGAGCCAACTACGAGCAGTACTTC. This codes for CASSNRANYEQYF.

V and J are TRBV29-1 and TRBJ2-5; 13 nucleotides agree with TRBD2. The CDR3 loop spans 16 amino acids. V shed 6 bases and J 5 bases; nucleotides not matched to a gene: 12. Germline CDR1 and CDR2: SQVTM and ANQGSEA. CDR3 in amino acids: CSVELAGGPNLETQYF. CDR3 nucleotide sequence: TGCAGCGTAGAACTAGCGGGAGGGCCCAATCTGGAGACCCAGTACTTC.

The chain has TRBV5-4 and TRBJ1-1, with D unclear. Germline V lookup: CDR1 SGHNT, CDR2 YYREEE (reference sequence). V was clipped by 1 base and J by 5 bases, with 6 bases between them. The CDR3 is 12 residues long. The CDR3: CASSLTGTEAFF. The DNA of the CDR3 is TGTGCCAGCAGCTTGACGGGTACTGAAGCTTTCTTT. The full variable domain, with the rest looked up from reference TRBV5-4 and TRBJ1-1, is ETGVTQSPTHLIKTRGQQVTLRCSSQSGHNTVSWYQQALGQGPQFIFQYYREEENGRGNFPPRFSGLQFPNYSSELNVNALELDDSALYLCASSLTGTEAFFGQGTRLTVV.

This clone was detected only once. This chain uses TRBV6-5 with TRBJ2-5; D remains ambiguous. V was pared by 10 bases and J by 5 bases, with 11 bases between. CDR1 and CDR2 from the germline V gene are MNHEY and SVGAGI. The CDR3 runs to 11 residues. The CDR3 here is CATRLAETQYF. CDR3 nucleotide sequence: TGTGCCACCCGGCTGGCGGAGACCCAGTACTTC.

V is TRBV29-1 and J is TRBJ1-2, with 7 bases lining up with TRBD1. Per germline, CDR1 SQVTM and CDR2 ANQGSEA. Trimming at V came to 4 bases and at J to 7 bases, leaving 9 bases not matched to a gene. The CDR3 runs 13 residues. The CDR3 coding sequence is TGCAGCGTTGCAGACAGGGAGGGTCTTGGCTACACCTTC. Protein product: CSVADREGLGYTF.

This clone was seen more than once but under ten times. This chain joins TRBV27 and TRBJ2-1; 8 positions agree with TRBD2. With 3 bases clipped from V and 5 bases from J, the junction kept 6 bases outside the gene matches. The CDR3 covers 15 residues. Germline CDR1 is MNHEY and CDR2 is SMNVEV (reference sequence). The CDR3 loop reads CASSFYLAGNNEQFF. As DNA, the CDR3 is TGTGCCAGCAGTTTTTACCTAGCGGGTAACAATGAGCAGTTCTTC.